This T cell receptor beta chain was observed in a study of T cells expressing NK-cell markers. Germline CDR1 reads SGDLS; CDR2 reads YYNGEE. CDR3 length: 18 amino acids. One entry per CDR3 protein, without DNA, is what TCRdb gives after re-calling the 5' RACE reads. Its listing shows roughly 160,000 distinct CDR3 sequences. This receptor was obtained from a woman aged 18 to 75 in good health. The sequencing sample was made of blood T cells: a sorted CD56 or NKG2C T cell subset, CD4+ or CD8+ T cells, or bulk PBMC T cells (not recorded which). This chain connects TRBV9 to TRBJ2-3; TCRdb's assignment of TRBD2 cannot be checked, as there is no DNA. The CDR3: CASSVGAGAPFSTDTQYF.